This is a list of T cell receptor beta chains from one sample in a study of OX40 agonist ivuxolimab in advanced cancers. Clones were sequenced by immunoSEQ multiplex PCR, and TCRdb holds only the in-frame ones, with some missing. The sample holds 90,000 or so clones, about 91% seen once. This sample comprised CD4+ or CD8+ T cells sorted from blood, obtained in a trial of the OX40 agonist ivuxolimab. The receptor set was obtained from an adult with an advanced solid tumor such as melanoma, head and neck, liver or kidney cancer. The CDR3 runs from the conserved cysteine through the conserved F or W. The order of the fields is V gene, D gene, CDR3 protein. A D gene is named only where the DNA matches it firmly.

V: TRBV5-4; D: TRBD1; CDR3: CASSFGTGSSQPQHF
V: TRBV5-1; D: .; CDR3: CASSFQGSTNEKLFF
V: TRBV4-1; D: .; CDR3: CASSQDSVLRVGYTF
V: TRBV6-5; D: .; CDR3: CASSYGGGNEKLFF
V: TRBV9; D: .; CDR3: CASSDAPGSYGYTF
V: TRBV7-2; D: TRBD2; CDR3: CASSLNRTSGGRTYEQYF
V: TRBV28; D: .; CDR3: CASSLPSGSPYGYTF
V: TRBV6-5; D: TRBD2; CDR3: CASSTPTGTRPFF
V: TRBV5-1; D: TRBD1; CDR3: CASSYGGQGSTDTQYF
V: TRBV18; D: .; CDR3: CASSAGREKNEKLFF
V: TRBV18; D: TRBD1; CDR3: CASSRGQHTDTQYF
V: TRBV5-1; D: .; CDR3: CASSADRKADSPLHF
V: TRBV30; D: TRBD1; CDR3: CAWTGGFNQPQHF
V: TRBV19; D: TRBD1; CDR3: CASSPGQGNNEQFF
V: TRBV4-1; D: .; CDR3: CASSQIVSDTQYF
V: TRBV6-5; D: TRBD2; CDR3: CASKGRGSSYEQYF
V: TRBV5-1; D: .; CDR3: CASSSTGDLTDTQYF
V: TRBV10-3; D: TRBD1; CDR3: CAISDSRTGGDTGELFF
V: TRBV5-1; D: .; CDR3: CASSSEGYNEQFF
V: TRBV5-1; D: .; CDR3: CASSLQNPSYEQYF
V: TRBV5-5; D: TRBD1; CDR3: CASSRTGGRDEQYF
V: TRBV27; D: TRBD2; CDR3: CASSLTGASGRAAADTQYF
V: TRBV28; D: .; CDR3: CASRQLGGPFLGYTF
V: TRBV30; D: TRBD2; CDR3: CAWRGGLAGGPDTQYF
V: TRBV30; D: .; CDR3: CAWRDNSNQPQHF
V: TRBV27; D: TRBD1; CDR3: CASSLGDRDGYGYTF
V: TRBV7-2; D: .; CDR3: CASSPSGIYGYTF
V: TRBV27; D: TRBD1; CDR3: CASSLSQGQGRTGELFF
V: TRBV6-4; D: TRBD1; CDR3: CARGGSQYQTGNTIYF
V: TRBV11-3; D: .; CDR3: CASSLAGGSYEQYF
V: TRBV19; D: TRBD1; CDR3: CASSMKGQGYEQYF
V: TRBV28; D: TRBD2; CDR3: CASGLAGGREQFF
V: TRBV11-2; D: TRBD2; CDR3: CASSLGGRARDTQYF
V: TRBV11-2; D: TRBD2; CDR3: CASSLGTSAKYEQYF
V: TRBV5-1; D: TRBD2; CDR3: CASSHSGSSYEQYF
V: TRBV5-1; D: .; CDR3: CASSSMVHNEQFF
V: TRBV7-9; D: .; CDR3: CASSLGEVGRGKETQYF
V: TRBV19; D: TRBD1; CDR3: CASTPLAGQGGDEQFF
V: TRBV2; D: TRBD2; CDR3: CASRLAGNTDTQYF
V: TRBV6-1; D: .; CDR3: CASSALWEQYF
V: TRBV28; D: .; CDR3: CASSLRTVGYTF
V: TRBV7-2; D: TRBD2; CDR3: CASSPVGPTSVSYEQYF
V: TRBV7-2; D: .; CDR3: CASSLAPVSGAFF
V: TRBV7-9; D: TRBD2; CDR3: CASSSGGLAGRYSTDTQYF
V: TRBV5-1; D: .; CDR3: CASSESTDTQYF
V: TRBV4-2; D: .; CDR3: CASSQVRGNEQFF
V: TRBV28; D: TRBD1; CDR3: CASSVTQGFGSNQPQHF
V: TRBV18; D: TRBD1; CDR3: CASSPADRAQPQHF
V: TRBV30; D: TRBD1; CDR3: CAWKDLGQGGRNPQLRYGYTF